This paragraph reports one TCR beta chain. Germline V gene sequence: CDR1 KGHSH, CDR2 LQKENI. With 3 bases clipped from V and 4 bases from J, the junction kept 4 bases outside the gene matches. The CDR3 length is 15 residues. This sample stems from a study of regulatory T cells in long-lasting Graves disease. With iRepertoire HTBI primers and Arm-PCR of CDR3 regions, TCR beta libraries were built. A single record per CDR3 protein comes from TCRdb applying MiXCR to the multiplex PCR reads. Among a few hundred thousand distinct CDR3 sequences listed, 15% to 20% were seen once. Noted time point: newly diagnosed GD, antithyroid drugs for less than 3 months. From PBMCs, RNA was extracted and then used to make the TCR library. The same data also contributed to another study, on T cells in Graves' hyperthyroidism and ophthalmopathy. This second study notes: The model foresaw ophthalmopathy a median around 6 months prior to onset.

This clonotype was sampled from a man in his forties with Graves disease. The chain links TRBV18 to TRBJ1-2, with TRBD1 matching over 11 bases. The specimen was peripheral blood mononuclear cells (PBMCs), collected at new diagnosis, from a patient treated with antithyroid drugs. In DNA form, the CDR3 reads TGTGCCAGCTCACCTAAGGACAGGGGGCTCTATGGCTACACCTTC. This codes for CASSPKDRGLYGYTF. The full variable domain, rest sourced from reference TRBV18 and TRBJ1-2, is NAGVMQNPRHLVRRRGQEARLRCSPMKGHSHVYWYRQLPEEGLKFMVYLQKENIIDESGMPKERFSAEFPKEGPSILRIQQVVRGDSAAYFCASSPKDRGLYGYTFGSGTRLTVV.